These 32 T cell receptor beta chains originate from one sample sequenced in a study of T cell responses to AZD1222 COVID-19 vaccine. The method was immunoSEQ multiplex PCR; TCRdb's version includes in-frame clones alone and lacks a portion of them. The sample lists 95,000 to 150,000 clones, roughly 90% seen once, with more than 3% in the top ten. This sample comprised peripheral blood, obtained on day 0 of AZD1222 vaccination. The receptors originated from an adult in good health.

V is TRBV19 and J is TRBJ1-1; no reliable D call. CDR1 LNHDA and CDR2 SQIVND come from the germline V gene (reference sequence). The CDR3 is 15 amino acids. V shed 4 bases and J shed 6 bases, with 18 bases lying between them. The CDR3 reads CASSSRAETRAEAFF. The DNA of the CDR3 is TGTGCCAGTAGTAGTCGGGCAGAAACCCGGGCTGAAGCTTTCTTT.

V and J are TRBV5-4 and TRBJ1-1, with D possibly TRBD1 on 5 matching bases. The CDR3 contains 15 residues. V shed 1 base and J shed 3 bases, with 13 bases lying between them. The germline V gene encodes CDR1 SGHNT and CDR2 YYREEE (reference sequence). CDR3 sequence: CASSLFTGGDTEAFF. The CDR3 coding sequence is TGTGCCAGCAGCTTGTTCACGGGAGGGGACACTGAAGCTTTCTTT.

The chain recombines TRBV5-1 with TRBJ2-5; D assignment may be TRBD1 or TRBD2 (5 bases each). Trimming cost V 3 bases and J 6 bases, with 15 bases left between them. CDR1 is SGHRS, CDR2 YFSETQ, per germline. The CDR3 has 14 residues. CDR3 DNA sequence: TGCGCCAGCAGCTGGGACCAGGGTCCAAAGACCCAGTACTTC. Its translation: CASSWDQGPKTQYF.

The chain uses TRBV3-1 (or the pseudogene TRBV3-2) and TRBJ1-2; D remains unclear. The V and J ends lost 1 base and 7 bases respectively, with 7 bases between them. Germline V gene sequence: CDR1 LGHDT, CDR2 YNNKEL (reference sequence). This CDR3 has 12 residues. CDR3 loop: CASSQAVVGYTF. CDR3 DNA sequence: TGTGCCAGCAGCCAAGCAGTGGTTGGCTACACCTTC.

The chain carries TRBV10-3 and TRBJ2-5, with 10 positions matching TRBD2. The CDR3 loop spans 14 amino acids. Germline-derived CDR1 and CDR2 are ENHRY and SYGVKD. The junction had 8 bases not matched to a gene; V was cut back by 8 bases and J by 5 bases. This CDR3 reads CAIRGTSEGETQYF. The CDR3, as DNA: TGTGCCATCCGTGGGACTAGCGAGGGGGAGACCCAGTACTTC.

The chain combines TRBV5-1 with TRBJ1-2; D perhaps matches TRBD1 (6 bases). This CDR3 is 15 amino acids long. Trimming pared 5 bases from V and 1 base from J, leaving 15 bases between. Germline lookup yields CDR1 SGHRS and CDR2 YFSETQ. The CDR3 is CASSLAGQLNYGYTF. The CDR3, as DNA: TGCGCCAGCAGTCTTGCTGGACAGCTTAACTATGGCTACACCTTC.

This chain links TRBV6-5 with TRBJ2-7; D not resolved. The CDR3 is made up of 13 amino acids. The ends were cut back, 0 bases at V and 3 bases at J, with 6 bases in the middle. Germline values: CDR1 MNHEY, CDR2 SVGAGI. The CDR3 coding sequence is TGTGCCAGCAGTTACTCGATGAGCTACGAGCAGTACTTC. Translated, it gives CASSYSMSYEQYF.

The DNA of the CDR3 is TGTGCCAGCAGCCGGGACCGGACCGATTTCTCTGGAAACACCATATATTTT. It encodes CASSRDRTDFSGNTIYF. The chain couples TRBV4-2 to TRBJ1-3, with a weak D call TRBD1 (5 bases). Between the trimmed V and J ends, which lost 4 bases and 0 bases, there was a span of 16 bases. Germline lookup yields CDR1 LGHNA and CDR2 YNFKEQ. The CDR3 has 17 amino acids.

The V and J genes are TRBV11-2 and TRBJ1-2, with D unresolved. The germline V and J ends were trimmed by 5 bases and 4 bases, with 2 bases remaining between them. CDR3 length equals 10 residues. Germline V CDR1 and CDR2: SGHAT, FQNNGV. The CDR3 DNA sequence: TGTGCCAGCAGCATCTATGGCTACACCTTC. Protein product: CASSIYGYTF. Full variable domain (remainder filled in from reference TRBV11-2 and TRBJ1-2): EAGVAQSPRYKIIEKRQSVAFWCNPISGHATLYWYQQILGQGPKLLIQFQNNGVVDDSQLPKDRFSAERLKGVDSTLKIQPAKLEDSAVYLCASSIYGYTFGSGTRLTVV.

This clone has a single count. The rearrangement links TRBV19 to TRBJ2-3; 8 nucleotides match TRBD2. The CDR3 runs to 13 residues. V lost 3 bases, J lost 5 bases, and 1 base stayed unmatched. Germline lookup yields CDR1 LNHDA and CDR2 SQIVND (reference sequence). The CDR3 DNA is TGTGCCAGTAGTATGGCGGGGGGAGATACGCAGTATTTT. Translation gives CASSMAGGDTQYF.

The chain joins TRBV18 to TRBJ1-4, with a weak D call TRBD1 (6 bases). Looked up from germline, CDR1 is KGHSH and CDR2 is LQKENI. This CDR3 is built from 15 residues. The V end lost 4 bases, the J end lost 8 bases, and 17 bases lay between the germline ends. For the CDR3, the DNA is TGTGCCAGCTCACTTACCGGGACACCGGTGGAAAAACTGTTTTTT. This encodes CASSLTGTPVEKLFF.

This clone was detected only a few times. CDR3 nucleotides: TGTGCCAGTAGTATCTACGCAGGGGGTCAACTTGTGTATGAGCAGTTCTTC. Translated, it gives CASSIYAGGQLVYEQFF. The V and J genes are TRBV19 and TRBJ2-1; 7 bases map to TRBD1. The CDR3 runs 17 residues. Germline-derived CDR1 and CDR2 are LNHDA and SQIVND (reference sequence). V shed 3 bases, J shed 8 bases, and the junction held 16 bases outside the gene matches.

The rearrangement links TRBV7-2 to TRBJ1-5; unclear D gene. Trimming stripped 5 bases from V and 0 bases from J, with 17 bases between. CDR3 length: 17 amino acids. The germline gives CDR1 SGHTA, CDR2 FQGNSA. For the CDR3, the DNA is TGTGCCAGCAGCACTGTATTGACGGCTTATAGCAATCAGCCCCAGCATTTT. It encodes CASSTVLTAYSNQPQHF. The full variable domain, in which reference TRBV7-2 and TRBJ1-5 provide the parts outside the CDR3, is GAGVSQSPSNKVTEKGKDVELRCDPISGHTALYWYRQSLGQGLEFLIYFQGNSAPDKSGLPSDRFSAERTGGSVSTLTIQRTQQEDSAVYLCASSTVLTAYSNQPQHFGDGTRLSIL.

This clone was observed a few times. The chain is built from TRBV7-2 and TRBJ1-2, with D perhaps TRBD1 (6 bases). This CDR3 region has 15 residues. V was pared by 0 bases and J by 2 bases, with 10 bases between. Germline V CDR1 and CDR2: SGHTA, FQGNSA. CDR3 sequence reads: CASSLAWGANYGYTF. The CDR3 DNA follows: TGTGCCAGCAGCTTAGCGTGGGGGGCGAACTATGGCTACACCTTC.

V is TRBV5-1 and J is TRBJ2-5; 7 nucleotides line up with TRBD1. Trimming took 0 bases from V and 4 from J; bases not matched to a gene: 3. Germline V gene lookup returns CDR1 SGHRS and CDR2 YFSETQ. The CDR3 sequence is 14 residues long. CDR3 bases: TGCGCCAGCAGCTTGGGACAGGGACGAGAGACCCAGTACTTC. Protein product: CASSLGQGRETQYF.

This clone was detected only once. In DNA, the CDR3 is TGTGCCAGTAGTGACAGGGAACATGGATACTCCTACGAGCAGTACTTC. This sequence encodes CASSDREHGYSYEQYF. The chain recombines TRBV19 with TRBJ2-7, with 7 bases aligning to TRBD1. The CDR3 loop spans 16 amino acids. J lost 0 bases, V lost 5 bases, and 10 bases had no gene match. Germline V gene data show CDR1 as LNHDA and CDR2 as SQIVND (reference sequence).

The chain joins TRBV7-2 to TRBJ2-3; 8 bases match TRBD2. Germline V gene data show CDR1 as SGHTA and CDR2 as FQGNSA. The CDR3 covers 17 residues. The J segment lost 0 bases and the V segment lost 1 base, leaving 6 bases of the junction unmatched. CDR3 amino acids: CASSLVGGGFSTDTQYF. DNA of the CDR3: TGTGCCAGCAGCTTAGTTGGCGGGGGGTTTAGCACAGATACGCAGTATTTT.

CDR3 in amino acids: CASSLGQPSSYNSPLHF. CDR3 DNA: TGTGCCAGCAGCTTAGGGCAGCCTAGCTCCTATAATTCACCCCTCCACTTT. V and J are TRBV7-9 and TRBJ1-6; no clear D gene. The CDR3 spans 17 residues. The germline gives CDR1 SEHNR, CDR2 FQNEAQ (reference sequence). The V end lost 1 base, the J end lost 0 bases, and 10 bases lay between the germline ends.

The chain employs TRBV4-3 and TRBJ2-2, with D possibly TRBD1 on 6 matching bases. CDR1 is LGHNA and CDR2 is YSLEER in the germline V gene. V lost 7 bases and J lost 7, with 16 bases in between. This CDR3 has 14 residues. The CDR3 nucleotides are TGCGCCAGCAAAGGGGACATCTGGGACGGGGAGCTGTTTTTT. This encodes CASKGDIWDGELFF.

This clone was found a few times. The chain uses TRBV6-6 and TRBJ1-6, with 10 bases fitting TRBD1. The CDR3 runs to 18 residues. Losses at the gene ends were 5 bases for V and 1 base for J; bases not matched to a gene: 8. Germline CDR1 reads MNHNY; CDR2 reads SVGAGI (reference sequence). Here the CDR3 reads CASSHGTGEQSYNSPLHF. Here the CDR3 DNA reads TGTGCCAGCAGTCATGGGACAGGGGAACAGTCCTATAATTCACCCCTCCACTTT.

The chain links TRBV7-3 to TRBJ2-5, with 11 bases that match TRBD2. Per germline, CDR1 SGHTA and CDR2 FQGTGA. The CDR3 is 15 residues long. Trimming took 4 bases from V and 5 from J; bases not matched to a gene: 6. CDR3 in amino acids: CASSSSGGNWETQYF. The CDR3 region has the DNA TGTGCCAGCAGCTCTAGCGGGGGGAATTGGGAGACCCAGTACTTC. Full variable domain (missing parts from reference TRBV7-3 and TRBJ2-5): GAGVSQTPSNKVTEKGKYVELRCDPISGHTALYWYRQSLGQGPEFLIYFQGTGAADDSGLPNDRFFAVRPEGSVSTLKIQRTERGDSAVYLCASSSSGGNWETQYFGPGTRLLVL.

This clone was seen a few times. The V call is TRBV6-5, the J call TRBJ1-5; D gene unclear. CDR1 is MNHEY, CDR2 SVGAGI, per germline. V was clipped by 6 bases and J by 0 bases, with 9 bases between them. The CDR3 is 14 residues long. In nucleotides, the CDR3 is TGTGCCAGCAGAGAGTTGTATAGCAATCAGCCCCAGCATTTT. Its protein product is CASRELYSNQPQHF.

This clone showed up just once. This sequence joins TRBV10-3 and TRBJ2-3, with TRBD1 identical over 11 bases. Unmatched junction bases numbered 2, after V lost 4 bases and J lost 5 bases. The CDR3 is 14 amino acids. Germline CDR1 reads ENHRY; CDR2 reads SYGVKD. The CDR3 loop reads CAISAGQGVDTQYF. The CDR3 DNA reads as TGTGCCATCAGTGCGGGACAGGGGGTAGATACGCAGTATTTT.

In this sample, this clone turned up a few times. The chain joins TRBV5-1 to TRBJ1-2; 7 bases align to TRBD1. The CDR3 sequence is 12 residues long. Germline V gene sequence: CDR1 SGHRS, CDR2 YFSETQ. The V gene end was trimmed by 0 bases and the J gene end by 10 bases; junction bases not matched to a gene: 3. CDR3 region: CASSLADRDYTF. The CDR3, as DNA: TGCGCCAGCAGCTTGGCCGACAGGGACTACACCTTC.

This clone was found a few times. The chain recombines TRBV11-2 with TRBJ2-1; D is undetermined. The V end was cut by 1 base, the J end by 6 bases, with 22 bases between. This CDR3 comprises 18 residues. The germline gives CDR1 SGHAT, CDR2 FQNNGV. CDR3 sequence reads: CASSLVLVQASEPNEQFF. The CDR3 nucleotides are TGTGCCAGCAGCTTAGTGCTTGTCCAGGCCTCAGAGCCCAATGAGCAGTTCTTC.

V gene TRBV27 combines with J gene TRBJ1-2; 7 positions match TRBD1. This CDR3 region has 15 residues. Germline CDR1 is MNHEY and CDR2 is SMNVEV (reference sequence). The V and J ends lost 5 bases and 3 bases, in that order; junction bases with no gene match: 9. CDR3 sequence: CASSTRQGVDYGYTF. Written as DNA, the CDR3 is TGTGCCAGCAGTACTCGACAGGGAGTAGACTATGGCTACACCTTC.

This clone was recorded only once. This chain links TRBV13 with TRBJ2-5; TRBD2 matches 9 bases. V was pared by 0 bases and J by 4 bases, with 6 bases of the junction left unmatched. Germline loops: CDR1 PRHDT, CDR2 FYEKMQ (reference sequence). The CDR3 spans 16 residues. This chain's CDR3 is CASSLGGLAGRETQYF. For the CDR3, the DNA is TGTGCCAGCAGCTTAGGCGGTCTAGCGGGGCGAGAGACCCAGTACTTC.

The chain joins TRBV7-2 to TRBJ1-5, with D possibly TRBD1 on 6 matching bases. Trimming stripped 5 bases from V and 2 bases from J, with 13 bases between. Germline V gives CDR1 SGHTA, CDR2 FQGNSA. The CDR3 totals 15 residues. In DNA, the CDR3 is TGTGCCAGCAGCCCACAGGGACTGGGCAATCAGCCCCAGCATTTT. Its translation: CASSPQGLGNQPQHF. The full variable domain, its missing parts supplied by reference TRBV7-2 and TRBJ1-5, is GAGVSQSPSNKVTEKGKDVELRCDPISGHTALYWYRQSLGQGLEFLIYFQGNSAPDKSGLPSDRFSAERTGGSVSTLTIQRTQQEDSAVYLCASSPQGLGNQPQHFGDGTRLSIL.

A single count supports this clone. One junction end does not reproduce the germline sequence, and a read error may be involved. The J gene is TRBJ1-6, the V gene TRBV9; D not resolved. Germline CDR1 SGDLS, CDR2 YYNGEE. The CDR3 consists of 16 residues. CDR3 sequence reads: CASSVGRGLHNSPLHF. The CDR3 DNA is TGTGCCAGCAGTGTAGGGAGAGGTTTACATAATTCACCCCTCCACTTT.

The chain uses TRBV7-9 and TRBJ1-2, with D possibly being TRBD1 (5 bases). Germline CDR1 reads SEHNR; CDR2 reads FQNEAQ (reference sequence). The CDR3 sequence is 15 residues long. V lost 1 base and J lost 2, with 11 bases in between. The CDR3 protein is CASSLGQGINYGYTF. Here the CDR3 DNA reads TGTGCCAGCAGCTTAGGGCAGGGAATCAACTATGGCTACACCTTC.

The genes are TRBV7-2 and TRBJ2-2, with D uncertain. This CDR3 region has 14 residues. Germline V CDR1 and CDR2: SGHTA, FQGNSA. V gave up 5 bases and J gave up 0 bases, with 7 bases separating them. The CDR3 coding sequence is TGTGCCAGCAGCCCACCCCCGAACACCGGGGAGCTGTTTTTT. Its translation: CASSPPPNTGELFF.

The chain is built from TRBV7-2 and TRBJ2-3; D call uncertain. V was cut by 2 bases and J by 2 bases, with 14 bases left in between. Germline CDR1 is SGHTA and CDR2 is FQGNSA. The CDR3 extends over 16 amino acids. The DNA of the CDR3 is TGTGCCAGCAGCTTAATCGGCTGGCGACCCACAGATACGCAGTATTTT. Translating gives CASSLIGWRPTDTQYF.